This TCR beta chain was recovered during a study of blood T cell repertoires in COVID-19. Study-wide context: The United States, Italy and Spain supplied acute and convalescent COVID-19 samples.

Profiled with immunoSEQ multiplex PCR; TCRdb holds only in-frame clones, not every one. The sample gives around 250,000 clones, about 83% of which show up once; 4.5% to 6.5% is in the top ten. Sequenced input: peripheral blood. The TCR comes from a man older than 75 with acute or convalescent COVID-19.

CDR3 sequence (DNA): TGTGCCAGTAGTGCTTCGCTCGGGACAGGGGGCAACTATGGCTACACCTTC. This encodes CASSASLGTGGNYGYTF. The V and J genes are TRBV19 and TRBJ1-2; 12 positions match TRBD1. V shed 5 bases and J 2 bases; nucleotides not matched to a gene: 9. CDR1 and CDR2 (germline): LNHDA, SQIVND (reference sequence). The CDR3 spans 17 residues.